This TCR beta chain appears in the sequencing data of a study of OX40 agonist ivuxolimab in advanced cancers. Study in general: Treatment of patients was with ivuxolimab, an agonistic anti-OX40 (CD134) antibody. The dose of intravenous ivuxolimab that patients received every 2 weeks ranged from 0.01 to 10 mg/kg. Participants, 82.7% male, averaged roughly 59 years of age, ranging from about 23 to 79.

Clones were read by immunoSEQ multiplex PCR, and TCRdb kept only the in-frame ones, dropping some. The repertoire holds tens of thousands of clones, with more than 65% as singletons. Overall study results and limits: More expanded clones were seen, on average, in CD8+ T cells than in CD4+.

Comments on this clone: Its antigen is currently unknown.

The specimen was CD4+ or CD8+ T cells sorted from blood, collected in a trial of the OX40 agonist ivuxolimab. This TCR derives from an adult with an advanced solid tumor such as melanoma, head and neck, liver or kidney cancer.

CDR3 loop: CASSIRDPYEQYF. Here the CDR3 DNA reads TGTGCCAGTAGTATACGGGATCCGTACGAGCAGTACTTC. The chain is built from TRBV19 and TRBJ2-7, with D tentatively TRBD2 (5 bases). The V and J ends lost 2 bases and 4 bases respectively, with 9 bases between them. The CDR3 runs to 13 residues. Germline assignment: CDR1 LNHDA and CDR2 SQIVND (reference sequence).